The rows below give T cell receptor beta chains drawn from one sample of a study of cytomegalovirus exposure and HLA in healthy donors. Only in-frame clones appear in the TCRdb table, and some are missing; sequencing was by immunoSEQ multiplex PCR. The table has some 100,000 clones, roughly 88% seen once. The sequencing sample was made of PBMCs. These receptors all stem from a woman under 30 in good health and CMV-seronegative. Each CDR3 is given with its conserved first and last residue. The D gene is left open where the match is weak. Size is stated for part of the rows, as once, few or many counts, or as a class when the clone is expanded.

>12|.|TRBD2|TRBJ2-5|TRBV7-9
TGTGCCAGCAGGACTAGCGGGGAGACCCAGTACTTC
CASRTSGETQYF
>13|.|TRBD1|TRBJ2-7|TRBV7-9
TGTGCCAGCAGCCGTACGGACAGGTACGAGCAGTACTTC
CASSRTDRYEQYF
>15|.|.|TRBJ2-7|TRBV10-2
TGCGCCAGCAGTGAGTCGAGTAGAGGGTCTTACGAGCAGTACTTC
CASSESSRGSYEQYF
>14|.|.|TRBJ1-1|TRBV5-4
TGTGCCAGCAGCTTGCGGGGGGCGTCGGGTGAAGCTTTCTTT
CASSLRGASGEAFF
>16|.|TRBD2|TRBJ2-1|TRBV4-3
TGCGCCAGCAGTAAAGGAACCGGGACGGGGGGCAATGAGCAGTTCTTC
CASSKGTGTGGNEQFF
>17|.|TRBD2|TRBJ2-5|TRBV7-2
TGTGCCAGCAGCCCGATCGACTTGGTAGCGGGGGGGAGGGGGCAGTACTTC
CASSPIDLVAGGRGQYF
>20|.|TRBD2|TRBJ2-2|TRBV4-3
TGCGCCAGCAGCCAAGATCGTCGGGCTAGCGGGAAGGTACCCACCGGGGAGCTGTTTTTT
CASSQDRRASGKVPTGELFF
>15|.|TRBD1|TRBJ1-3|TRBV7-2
TGTGCCAGCAGCCCCACAGGGGGCTTTGGAAACACCATATATTTT
CASSPTGGFGNTIYF
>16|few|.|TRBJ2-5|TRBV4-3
TGCGCCAGCAGCCAAGGTTCAGGGGAGGGGGGTGTGGAGCAGTACTTC
CASSQGSGEGGVEQYF
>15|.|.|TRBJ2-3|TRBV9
TGTGCCAGCACCTGGGGAGCAACCAGCACAGATACGCAGTATTTT
CASTWGATSTDTQYF
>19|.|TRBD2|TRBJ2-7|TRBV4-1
TGCGCCAGCAGCCAAGACATCCGGGCCATAGCGGGGGACGGCGACGAGCAGTACTTC
CASSQDIRAIAGDGDEQYF
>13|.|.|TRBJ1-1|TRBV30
TGTGCCTGGAGTGTAAGGGCAGGAGGCAAAGCTTTCTTT
CAWSVRAGGKAFF
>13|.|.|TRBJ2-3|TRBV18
TGTGCCAGCTCACCATGGGGGGAAGATACGCAGTATTTT
CASSPWGEDTQYF
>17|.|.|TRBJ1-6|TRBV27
TGTGCCAGCAGTCCCTTCGATTCGAGCTCCTATAATTCACCCCTCCACTTT
CASSPFDSSSYNSPLHF
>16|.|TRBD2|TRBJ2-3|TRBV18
TGTGCCAGCTCACACCGACTAGCGGGAGTATCAGATACGCAGTATTTT
CASSHRLAGVSDTQYF
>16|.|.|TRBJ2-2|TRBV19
TGTGCCACCTTGAGCTTCGGGGGTCAATTGGCTGGGGAGCTGTTTTTT
CATLSFGGQLAGELFF
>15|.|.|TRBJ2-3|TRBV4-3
TGCGCCAGCAGCCAAGAACCTAGCACCTCAGATACGCAGTATTTT
CASSQEPSTSDTQYF
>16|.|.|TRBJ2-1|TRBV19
TGTGCCAGTAGTAATCACGGACCGGTCGGGGACAATGAGCAGTTCTTC
CASSNHGPVGDNEQFF
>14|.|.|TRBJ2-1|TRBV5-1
TGCGCCAGCAGCTTGGGTGACAGTCACAATGAGCAGTTCTTC
CASSLGDSHNEQFF
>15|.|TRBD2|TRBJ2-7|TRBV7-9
TGTGCCAGCAGCTCGGGACTAGCGGGCGCCTACGAGCAGTACTTC
CASSSGLAGAYEQYF
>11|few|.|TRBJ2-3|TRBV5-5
TGTGCCAGCAGCTTGGCGGATACGCAGTATTTT
CASSLADTQYF
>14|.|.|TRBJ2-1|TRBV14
TGTGCCAGCAGCCCGGACTTCCAGTTAAATGAGCAGTTCTTC
CASSPDFQLNEQFF
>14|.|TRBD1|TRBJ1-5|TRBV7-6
TGTGCCAGCAGCTACGGGACAGGGGATCAGCCCCAGCATTTT
CASSYGTGDQPQHF
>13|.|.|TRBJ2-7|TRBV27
TGTGCCAGCAGCCCGAGGCAGAACTACGAGCAGTACTTC
CASSPRQNYEQYF
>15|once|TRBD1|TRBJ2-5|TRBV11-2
TGTGCCAGCTCCCGGGACAGGGGGCGAGGGGAGACCCAGTACTTC
CASSRDRGRGETQYF
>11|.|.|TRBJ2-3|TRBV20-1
TGCAGTGCTCGCTCTTTCGACTGGCAGTATTTT
CSARSFDWQYF
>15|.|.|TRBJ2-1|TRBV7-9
TGTGCCAGCAGCTTAGCACGTGGCAGCTACAATGAGCAGTTCTTC
CASSLARGSYNEQFF
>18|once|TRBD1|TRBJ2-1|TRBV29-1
TGCAGCGTTCTCCAGGTAGTATCTGGGACAGGGGGTGGCAATGAGCAGTTCTTC
CSVLQVVSGTGGGNEQFF
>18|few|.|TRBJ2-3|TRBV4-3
TGCGCCAGCAGCCAAGTCCTGACTAGACCCCTATCCCCAGATACGCAGTATTTT
CASSQVLTRPLSPDTQYF
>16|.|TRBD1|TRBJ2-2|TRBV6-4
TGTGCCAGCAGTGACAGGGGGCTGAGCGACACCGGGGAGCTGTTTTTT
CASSDRGLSDTGELFF
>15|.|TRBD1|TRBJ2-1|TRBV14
TGTGCCAGCAGCCCTGGGACAGGGTTCTACAATGAGCAGTTCTTC
CASSPGTGFYNEQFF
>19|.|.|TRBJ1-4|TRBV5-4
TGTGCCAGCAGCTTGAGTGCCCTCGGAGGGGCTGGAACTAATGAAAAACTGTTTTTT
CASSLSALGGAGTNEKLFF
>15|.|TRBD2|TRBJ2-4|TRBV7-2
TGTGCCAGCAGCGCGGGACTAGCGGGGGTAAACATTCAGTACTTC
CASSAGLAGVNIQYF
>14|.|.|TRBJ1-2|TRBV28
TGTGCCAGCAGTTTAGGGACAAGTCACTATGGCTACACCTTC
CASSLGTSHYGYTF
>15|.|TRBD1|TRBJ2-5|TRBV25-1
TGTGCCAGCAGTGGCCGGGACAGGGTAGGAGAGACCCAGTACTTC
CASSGRDRVGETQYF
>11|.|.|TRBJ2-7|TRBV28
TGTGCCAGCAGTTTATCCCGGGAGCAGTACTTC
CASSLSREQYF
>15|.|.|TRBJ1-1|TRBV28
TGTGCCAGCAGTACCCCAAGCGGGTTGAACACTGAAGCTTTCTTT
CASSTPSGLNTEAFF
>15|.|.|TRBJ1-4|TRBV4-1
TGCGCCAGCAGCGAAACGGTTGCAACTAATGAAAAACTGTTTTTT
CASSETVATNEKLFF
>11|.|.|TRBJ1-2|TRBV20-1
TGCAGTGCTAGTCTAGGATTCGGCTACACCTTC
CSASLGFGYTF
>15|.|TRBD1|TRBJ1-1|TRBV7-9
TGTGCCAGCAGCCCCGGGACAGGGATGAACACTGAAGCTTTCTTT
CASSPGTGMNTEAFF
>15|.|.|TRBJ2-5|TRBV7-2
TGTGCCAGCAGCTTGTTCTATCACCTCCAAGAGACCCAGTACTTC
CASSLFYHLQETQYF
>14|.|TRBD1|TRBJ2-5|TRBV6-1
TGTGCCAGCAGCCGGACAGGGAGTAGGGAGACCCAGTACTTC
CASSRTGSRETQYF
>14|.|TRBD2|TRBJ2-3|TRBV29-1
TGCAGCGCTGGACTAGCGGGAGGGACAGATACGCAGTATTTT
CSAGLAGGTDTQYF
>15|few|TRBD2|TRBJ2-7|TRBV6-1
TGTGCCAGCAGTGTCGGACTAGCGGTCACCTACGAGCAGTACTTC
CASSVGLAVTYEQYF
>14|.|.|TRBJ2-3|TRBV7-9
TGTGCCAGCAGTCTGAACTCTTTGCTAGATACGCAGTATTTT
CASSLNSLLDTQYF
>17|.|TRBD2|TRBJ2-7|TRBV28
TGTGCCAGCAGTTTGCCTAGCGGGGGGGTCAGCTTCTACGAGCAGTACTTC
CASSLPSGGVSFYEQYF
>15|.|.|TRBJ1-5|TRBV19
TGTGCCACCCGTAGGGGAATTTATAGCAATCAGCCCCAGCATTTT
CATRRGIYSNQPQHF
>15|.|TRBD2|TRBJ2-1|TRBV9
TGTGCCAGCAGCGGCGGGAGACCCGATTTCAGTGAGCAGTTCTTC
CASSGGRPDFSEQFF
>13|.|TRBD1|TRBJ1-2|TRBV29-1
TGCAGCGGCGGACAGGGGGCGACCTATGGCTACACCTTC
CSGGQGATYGYTF
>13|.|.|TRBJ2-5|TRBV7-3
TGTGCCAGCAGCTTAACCCGAGCTGAGGCCCAGTACTTC
CASSLTRAEAQYF